Listed below are T cell receptor beta chains from one sample, sequenced in a study of cytomegalovirus exposure and HLA in healthy donors. The assay was immunoSEQ multiplex PCR, and TCRdb's table has in-frame clones only and misses some. The data show about 160,000 clones, just under 75% seen once. The sequencing sample was made of PBMCs. These TCRs come from a woman between 18 and 30 years old in good health and CMV-seronegative. The CDR3 runs from the conserved cysteine through the conserved F or W. Each record gives: clone size, D gene, J gene, V gene, CDR3 protein, CDR3 DNA. A D gene is named only where the DNA matches it firmly. Size is omitted from some rows. Given values are once, few, many or a class for expanded clones.

.	.	TRBJ2-3	TRBV7-2	CASSTRLVSDTQYF	TGTGCCAGCAGCACCAGACTAGTATCAGATACGCAGTATTTT
.	.	TRBJ2-1	TRBV11-3	CASSLEVSGYNEQFF	TGTGCCAGCAGCTTAGAGGTTAGCGGTTACAATGAGCAGTTCTTC
.	TRBD2	TRBJ2-2	TRBV5-6	CASGPRLAGATGELFF	TGTGCCAGCGGGCCTAGACTAGCGGGAGCCACCGGGGAGCTGTTTTTT
.	.	TRBJ1-2	TRBV5-4	CASTTWGQGGYTF	TGTGCCAGCACCACATGGGGGCAGGGGGGCTACACCTTC
.	.	TRBJ1-1	TRBV21-1	CASIIFEELSEAFF	TGTGCCAGCATCATCTTTGAGGAGCTAAGTGAAGCTTTCTTT
once	.	TRBJ1-2	TRBV7-9	CSSSLVPGYGYTF	TGTTCCAGCAGCTTAGTCCCCGGGTATGGCTACACCTTC
.	TRBD2	TRBJ2-5	TRBV2	CASNPGLALETQYF	TGTGCCAGCAATCCGGGACTAGCATTAGAGACCCAGTACTTC
.	.	TRBJ1-2	TRBV19	CASSKHGTGGDYGYTF	TGTGCCAGTAGTAAACATGGAACGGGGGGGGACTATGGCTACACCTTC
.	.	TRBJ1-6	TRBV5-1	CASSLNLENSPLHF	TGCGCCAGCAGCTTGAATTTGGAGAACTCACCCCTCCACTTT
.	.	TRBJ2-7	TRBV27	CASSLGQSSYEQYF	TGTGCCAGCAGTTTAGGGCAGAGCTCCTACGAGCAGTACTTC
few	TRBD2	TRBJ2-4	TRBV7-9	CASSPLPTSGAPKNIQYF	TGTGCCAGCAGCCCACTACCGACTAGCGGGGCGCCCAAAAACATTCAGTACTTC
.	TRBD2	TRBJ2-2	TRBV5-1	CASSFVAGATGELFF	TGCGCCAGCAGCTTCGTAGCGGGAGCTACCGGGGAGCTGTTTTTT
once	TRBD2	TRBJ2-1	TRBV9	CASSVARLAGYNEQFF	TGTGCCAGCAGCGTAGCGCGGCTAGCGGGTTACAATGAGCAGTTCTTC
.	TRBD2	TRBJ2-1	TRBV23-1	CASSQLNRREKRDNEQFF	TGCGCCAGCAGTCAATTAAATCGGCGGGAGAAGCGCGACAATGAGCAGTTCTTC
.	TRBD1	TRBJ1-1	TRBV27	CASYGGQLEAFF	TGTGCCAGCTATGGGGGACAGCTTGAAGCTTTCTTT
.	TRBD1	TRBJ2-3	TRBV9	CASSVSYRGDTQYF	TGTGCCAGCAGCGTTAGCTACAGGGGGGATACGCAGTATTTT
few	.	TRBJ2-7	TRBV28	CASSAGFYEQYF	TGTGCCAGCAGCGCCGGGTTCTACGAGCAGTACTTC
.	.	TRBJ2-1	TRBV9	CASSKRQSEQFF	TGTGCCAGCAGCAAAAGACAGTCTGAGCAGTTCTTC
.	TRBD1	TRBJ1-1	TRBV5-5	CASADPGQGLEAFF	TGTGCCAGCGCTGACCCCGGACAGGGGCTTGAAGCTTTCTTT
few	TRBD2	TRBJ2-7	TRBV11-2	CASSKLAVNYEQYF	TGTGCCAGCTCAAAGCTAGCGGTAAACTACGAGCAGTACTTC
.	.	TRBJ1-1	TRBV29-1	CSVEKGLGTEAFF	TGCAGCGTTGAAAAGGGACTAGGAACTGAAGCTTTCTTT
.	.	TRBJ1-2	TRBV2	CASSGGYTF	TGTGCCAGCAGTGGAGGTTACACCTTC
.	.	TRBJ1-1	TRBV23-1	CASSQSTGSMNTEAFF	TGCGCCAGCAGTCAATCTACAGGGAGCATGAACACTGAAGCTTTCTTT
.	TRBD1	TRBJ1-2	TRBV7-8	CASSPRTGDYGYTF	TGTGCCAGCAGCCCCCGGACAGGGGACTATGGCTACACCTTC
few	.	TRBJ2-3	TRBV7-3	CASKEGAGDTQYF	TGTGCCAGCAAGGAGGGGGCGGGAGATACGCAGTATTTT
.	TRBD1	TRBJ1-1	TRBV18	CASSPEGALTEAFF	TGTGCCAGCTCACCGGAGGGGGCTCTCACTGAAGCTTTCTTT